This T cell receptor beta chain derives from a study of T cells in Graves' hyperthyroidism and ophthalmopathy. The CDR3 loop spans 13 amino acids. Germline lookup yields CDR1 ENHRY and CDR2 SYGVKD. Trimming at V came to 8 bases and at J to 4 bases, leaving 3 bases not matched to a gene. TCR beta CDR3 sequences were amplified from RNA transcripts. Researchers ran a first-round RT-PCR on the TCR CDR3 using the HTBI primer set. TCRdb analysed the multiplex PCR reads with MiXCR anew, one entry per CDR3 protein. This sample has about 660,000 distinct CDR3 sequences, with 45% found just once. This clonotype was observed many times.

The sample consisted of peripheral blood or thyroid tissue (not recorded which). J is TRBJ1-1 and V is TRBV10-3, with 11 bases matching TRBD1. The source of this sequence is an adult man with Graves' disease, either hyperthyroidism or ophthalmopathy (not recorded which). The CDR3 protein is CAIGQGARTEAFF. CDR3 nucleotides: TGTGCCATCGGACAGGGGGCGCGCACTGAAGCTTTCTTT.